Listed below are T cell receptor beta chains from one sample, sequenced in a study of read filtering for tumor transcriptome and immune sequencing. Using its own MiXCR run on the reads, TCRdb lists one record per CDR3 protein. The sample has fewer than 150,000 distinct CDR3 sequences, over 10% seen once. Sequences were obtained from a population of CD138-negative cells sorted from bone marrow. Receptors originate from a donor at least 40 years old with multiple myeloma. Each CDR3 is given with its conserved first and last residue. Part of the rows lack a size; the others show once, few, many or a class for expanded clones.

j_call: TRBJ2-5
clone_size: few
v_call: TRBV5-4
cdr3_aa: CASSGVGGSSAETQYF

j_call: TRBJ1-2
clone_size: many
v_call: TRBV2
cdr3_aa: CASSTTQGAPSGYTF

j_call: TRBJ2-1
clone_size: many
v_call: TRBV5-5
cdr3_aa: CASSLGGEVYNEQFF

j_call: TRBJ2-3
clone_size: many
v_call: TRBV5-1
cdr3_aa: CASRAALAIQFTDTQYF

j_call: TRBJ2-3
clone_size: few
v_call: TRBV15
cdr3_aa: CATSRGQGTDTQYF

j_call: TRBJ2-1
clone_size: many
v_call: TRBV6-5
cdr3_aa: CASSWTGSYNEQFF

j_call: TRBJ1-2
clone_size: many
v_call: TRBV5-4
cdr3_aa: CASSLDGGYGYTF

j_call: TRBJ2-3
clone_size: many
v_call: TRBV6-5
cdr3_aa: CASRRDFGTDTQYF

j_call: TRBJ2-7
clone_size: many
v_call: TRBV20-1
cdr3_aa: CSARDWQGGSYEQYF

j_call: TRBJ1-1
clone_size: many
v_call: TRBV5-1
cdr3_aa: CASSLDRVSARTRQNTEAFF

j_call: TRBJ2-5
clone_size: few
v_call: TRBV11-1
cdr3_aa: CASSPRDSQQETQYF

j_call: TRBJ2-3
clone_size: many
v_call: TRBV3-1
cdr3_aa: CASSPSIDTQYF

j_call: TRBJ2-1
clone_size: many
v_call: TRBV5-1
cdr3_aa: CASRGRRDRVSNEQFF

j_call: TRBJ2-7
clone_size: many
v_call: TRBV5-1
cdr3_aa: CASSLTGKEQYF

j_call: TRBJ1-3
clone_size: few
v_call: TRBV30
cdr3_aa: CAWSRGRHSGNTIYF

j_call: TRBJ2-1
clone_size: many
v_call: TRBV2
cdr3_aa: CATEYYNEQFF

j_call: TRBJ1-5
clone_size: many
v_call: TRBV6-1
cdr3_aa: CASSEGLGVLSKPQHF

j_call: TRBJ2-1
clone_size: many
v_call: TRBV27
cdr3_aa: CASTRAHQRAYNEQFF

j_call: TRBJ2-4
clone_size: many
v_call: TRBV4-1
cdr3_aa: CASSQEGGTGAKNIQYF

j_call: TRBJ2-1
clone_size: .
v_call: TRBV6-6
cdr3_aa: CASSNYEQFF

j_call: TRBJ2-2
clone_size: many
v_call: TRBV12-5
cdr3_aa: CASDDRENRGTGELFF

j_call: TRBJ1-1
clone_size: .
v_call: TRBV13
cdr3_aa: CASRSAGVRDTEAFF

j_call: TRBJ2-6
clone_size: .
v_call: TRBV6-6
cdr3_aa: CASSYARGSGANVLTF

j_call: TRBJ2-1
clone_size: many
v_call: TRBV7-9
cdr3_aa: CASSLAQGLVNEQFF

j_call: TRBJ2-7
clone_size: many
v_call: TRBV9
cdr3_aa: CASSEGLGTYEQYF

j_call: TRBJ2-2
clone_size: .
v_call: TRBV7-9
cdr3_aa: CASKWGTSFKSETGELFF

j_call: TRBJ2-1
clone_size: many
v_call: TRBV28
cdr3_aa: CASSRMDRGISEQFF

j_call: TRBJ2-2
clone_size: many
v_call: TRBV5-1
cdr3_aa: CASSQTGTFTGELFF

j_call: TRBJ1-1
clone_size: .
v_call: TRBV6-5
cdr3_aa: CASSSSRGRTEAFF